This T cell receptor (beta chain) was retrieved from a study of CD8 T cells in ankylosing spondylitis. Concerning this clonotype itself: As yet, its antigen is unknown.

Study-level points and caveats: Within peripheral blood, clones linked to disease were CD8+ and relatively rare. Disease-linked clones were reportedly significantly enriched in matched ankylosing spondylitis synovial fluid.

The authors made TCR beta libraries by quantitative 5'-RACE with molecular barcodes. Each CDR3 protein is one row after TCRdb ran MiXCR on the 5' RACE reads. This table has around 340,000 distinct CDR3 sequences, approximately 15% appearing once. V lost 2 bases and J lost 1, with 10 bases in between. The CDR3 has 14 residues. The germline V gene encodes CDR1 SQVTM and CDR2 ANQGSEA. The V gene is TRBV29-1, the J gene TRBJ2-3; unclear D gene. Sample: blood, either unsorted or a sorted T cell fraction (not recorded which). This TCR was recovered from a male donor with ankylosing spondylitis or in good health (not recorded which). For the CDR3, the DNA is TGCAGCGTTGAACTCGGGCTGCGCACAGATACGCAGTATTTT. As protein: CSVELGLRTDTQYF.